The rows below give T cell receptor beta chains drawn from one sample of a study of tumor and adjacent non-tumor tissue in lung cancer. TCRdb used MiXCR to reprocess the multiplex PCR reads, holding one entry per CDR3 protein. The repertoire holds roughly 120,000 distinct CDR3 sequences, roughly 74% seen once, with about 40% in the top ten. The sequenced sample consisted of lung tumor tissue. The source of these receptors is an older woman with non-small cell lung cancer. The CDR3 runs from the conserved cysteine through the conserved F or W. Each record gives: V gene, J gene, clone size, D gene, CDR3 DNA, CDR3 protein. D genes are given only for firm matches. Clone size is shown for a subset of rows, as once, few, many or a class of expanded clone.

TRBV28	TRBJ1-2	few	NA	TGTGCCAGCAGTTTATGGGTAGGGGGCTACACCTTC	CASSLWVGGYTF
TRBV5-6	TRBJ1-3	many	NA	TGTGCCAGCAGCTTGGGAACAGGGAATGGAAACACCATATATTTT	CASSLGTGNGNTIYF
TRBV6-1	TRBJ1-3	many	NA	TGTGCCAGCAGTGAGGGTTGGGGGCGAGAAAACACCATATATTTT	CASSEGWGRENTIYF
TRBV20-1	TRBJ2-5	NA	NA	TGCAATGCTAGAGAGCCACAGGAGACCCAGTACTTC	CNAREPQETQYF
TRBV10-3	TRBJ2-7	NA	NA	TGTGCCATCACAGGCGGGGCCTACGAGCAGTACTTC	CAITGGAYEQYF
TRBV4-3	TRBJ2-1	NA	TRBD2	TGTGCCAGCAGCCAAGGGACTGGCGGGAGGTTGAATGAACAGTTCTTC	CASSQGTGGRLNEQFF
TRBV10-2	TRBJ1-3	NA	NA	TGCGCCAGCAGTGAGCAGGGAGACCTCGGAAACACCATATATTTT	CASSEQGDLGNTIYF
TRBV11-3	TRBJ2-1	once	TRBD2	TGTACCAGCAGCTTAGATTTGACTAGCGGGAACCACAATGAACAGTTCTTC	CTSSLDLTSGNHNEQFF
TRBV9	TRBJ2-3	few	TRBD1	TGTGCCAGCAGCGCGGGACAGGGTAGAACAGATACGCAGTATTTT	CASSAGQGRTDTQYF
TRBV2	TRBJ2-5	NA	TRBD2	TGTCCCAGCACTCCGACTAGCGGGGCTGGGGAGACCCAGTACTTC	CPSTPTSGAGETQYF
TRBV13	TRBJ2-5	NA	NA	TGTGCCAGCAACCTACACGGGGAGGAAGAGACCCAGTATTTC	CASNLHGEEETQYF
TRBV11-1	TRBJ2-7	NA	NA	TGTGACAGCAGCCTGCGGCAGGGGACTTCTTACGAGCAGTACTTT	CDSSLRQGTSYEQYF
TRBV5-1	TRBJ2-5	NA	TRBD2	TGTGCCAGCAGCGCCGGACTAGCGGGGGACCAGGAGACCCAGTACTTC	CASSAGLAGDQETQYF
TRBV11-2	TRBJ1-6	NA	NA	TGTGCCAGCAGCTTAGATATTGCAGAGGGGACACCTCTCCACTTT	CASSLDIAEGTPLHF
TRBV29-1	TRBJ2-1	NA	NA	TGCTGCGTTGAAGTTAATGGAAATCGGGAAGATTATAATGAGCAGTTCTTC	CCVEVNGNREDYNEQFF
TRBV11-1	TRBJ1-1	NA	NA	TGTGCCAGCAGCTTAGCATGGGGGAACACTGAAGCTTTCTTT	CASSLAWGNTEAFF
TRBV20-1	TRBJ2-7	many	NA	TGCAGTGCAGCAATGACAGAGAGGGTCTCAGACGAGCAGTACTTC	CSAAMTERVSDEQYF
TRBV4-1	TRBJ2-2	NA	TRBD1	TGCCCCAGCAGCCAGAACGACAGGGACACCTGGGAGCTGTTTTTT	CPSSQNDRDTWELFF
TRBV11-1	TRBJ2-7	once	NA	TGTGCCAGCAGCTTTACGTCGGGTTACGAGCAGTACTTC	CASSFTSGYEQYF
TRBV11-3	TRBJ1-1	NA	NA	TGTGCCAGCAGCTTAATTGGGCCGCCGGGAGGGATGAACACAGAGGCTTTCTTT	CASSLIGPPGGMNTEAFF
TRBV5-1	TRBJ1-1	few	NA	TGCGCCAGCAGTTTGGCCGGGAACATTGAAGCTTCCTTT	CASSLAGNIEASF
TRBV11-2	TRBJ1-4	NA	NA	TGTGCCAACAGCTTAGTTTCGAGGGGACTAACTAATGAAAAACTGTTTTTT	CANSLVSRGLTNEKLFF
TRBV6-2/TRBV6-3	TRBJ2-2	NA	NA	TGTGCCAGCACCAAACCCACCGGGGAGCTCTATTTT	CASTKPTGELYF
TRBV20-1	TRBJ1-2	NA	TRBD1	TGCAGTGTTCGGATAGGGGGCTATGGCTACGCCTTC	CSVRIGGYGYAF
TRBV24-1	TRBJ2-3	NA	NA	TGTGCCACCAGTGATTCCAGGACAGATACGCAGTATTTT	CATSDSRTDTQYF
TRBV20-1	TRBJ1-6	NA	NA	TGCAGCGCTAACTTGGACAGTATCTATAATTCACCCCTCCACTTT	CSANLDSIYNSPLHF
TRBV24-1	TRBJ2-5	NA	TRBD2	TGTGCTACCAGTGATTCTCTAAGCGGGAGGGACCAAGAGACCCAGTACTTC	CATSDSLSGRDQETQYF
TRBV11-3	TRBJ2-2	NA	TRBD1	TGTGCCAGCAACCCCGCGACAGGGGTCACCGGGGAGCTGCTTTTT	CASNPATGVTGELLF
TRBV29-1	TRBJ2-7	NA	TRBD1	TGCAGCGTTCGGACAGGGGATCGCGAGAAGTACTTC	CSVRTGDREKYF
TRBV6-2/TRBV6-3	TRBJ2-7	NA	NA	TGTGCCAGCAGTGCCGTTCTTTGCAAGCAGTACTTC	CASSAVLCKQYF
TRBV20-1	TRBJ1-4	NA	TRBD1	TGCAGTGCTAGATTTGGGGAGCCCGGAGGGGGCACAACTAATGAAAAGCTGTTTTTT	CSARFGEPGGGTTNEKLFF
TRBV6-2/TRBV6-3	TRBJ2-1	NA	TRBD2	TGTGCCATCAGTTACTCAGAAGCGGGAGGAGTTGAGCAGTTCTTC	CAISYSEAGGVEQFF
TRBV6-2/TRBV6-3	TRBJ2-7	medium-sized	NA	TGTGCCAGCAGTCCGTCTCCCGGGAGCCCCCCAAGGGAGCAGTACTTC	CASSPSPGSPPREQYF
TRBV20-1	TRBJ2-3	NA	TRBD2	TGCAATGCTACCCTCGGACTAGCGGGAATCGAAAATACGCAGTATTTT	CNATLGLAGIENTQYF
TRBV10-2	TRBJ2-3	NA	NA	TGCGCCAGCACGCAAAGTGCCGATACGCAGTATTTT	CASTQSADTQYF
TRBV20-1	TRBJ2-2	few	NA	TGTAGTGCTAGATCTAACACCGGGGAGCCGTTTTTT	CSARSNTGEPFF
TRBV7-8	TRBJ2-5	NA	NA	TGTGCCAGCAGCCGCGGAGGAATGGGGATCCAAGAGACCCAGTACTTC	CASSRGGMGIQETQYF
TRBV7-9	TRBJ1-6	NA	NA	TGTGACAGCAGCTTACTGAGCGATTCACGCCTCCACTTT	CDSSLLSDSRLHF
TRBV7-2	TRBJ2-3	NA	NA	TGCGCCAGCAGCCTTACTCGCGTCTCAGATACGCAGTATTTT	CASSLTRVSDTQYF
TRBV4-3	TRBJ2-1	NA	TRBD2	TGCACCAGCAGCCAAGATACCACAGCGGGGGGTGGGGAGAGCCAGTTCTTC	CTSSQDTTAGGGESQFF
TRBV5-1	TRBJ2-1	NA	TRBD1	TGCGCCTGCAGACGGGACAGCCTCTACAATGAGCAGTTCTTC	CACRRDSLYNEQFF
TRBV11-3	TRBJ2-1	few	TRBD2	TGTACCAGCAGTCTAGAGTTGACTAGCGGGAGTCACAATGAGCAGTTCTTC	CTSSLELTSGSHNEQFF
TRBV14	TRBJ2-1	NA	TRBD1	TGTGCCAGCAGCCTGTACGACAGGGACGCCCACAATGAGCAGTTCTTC	CASSLYDRDAHNEQFF
TRBV11-2	TRBJ2-3	NA	TRBD2	TGTGCCAGTAGCTTCCATAGTGCTAGCGGCACAGATACACAGTATTTT	CASSFHSASGTDTQYF
TRBV18	TRBJ1-3	NA	NA	TGTGCCAGCTCACCAGACGGGGACTCTGGAAACACCATATATTTT	CASSPDGDSGNTIYF
TRBV5-6	TRBJ2-6	few	NA	TGTGCCAGCAGCTTCCTACAGGTCTCTGGGGCCAACGTCCTGACTTTC	CASSFLQVSGANVLTF
TRBV11-1	TRBJ2-1	NA	TRBD2	TGTGCCAGCAGCTTAGCATTAGGCGGGAGAGTCAATGATCAGTTCTTC	CASSLALGGRVNDQFF
TRBV5-1	TRBJ2-3	NA	TRBD2	TGCGCCAGCAGCTCAGCGGGGGCCCGCACAGATACACAGTATTTT	CASSSAGARTDTQYF
TRBV29-1	TRBJ1-1	NA	NA	TGCAGAGTTGTTGAGGGGAGGTCGTACACTGAAGCTTTCTTT	CRVVEGRSYTEAFF